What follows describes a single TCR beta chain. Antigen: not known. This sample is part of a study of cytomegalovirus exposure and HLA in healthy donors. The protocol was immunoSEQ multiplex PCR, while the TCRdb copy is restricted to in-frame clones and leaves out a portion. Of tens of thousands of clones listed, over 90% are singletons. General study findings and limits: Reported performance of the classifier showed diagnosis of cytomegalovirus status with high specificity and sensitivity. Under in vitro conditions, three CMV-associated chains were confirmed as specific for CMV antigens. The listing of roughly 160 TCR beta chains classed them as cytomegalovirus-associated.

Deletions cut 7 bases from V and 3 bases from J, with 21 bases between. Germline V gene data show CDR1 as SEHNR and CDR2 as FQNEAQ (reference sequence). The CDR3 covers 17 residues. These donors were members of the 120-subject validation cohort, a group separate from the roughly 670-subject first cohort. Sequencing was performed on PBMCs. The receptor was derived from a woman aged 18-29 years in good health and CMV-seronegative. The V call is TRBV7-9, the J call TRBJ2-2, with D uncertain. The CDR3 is CASIPPRGRPDTGELFF. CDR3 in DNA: TGTGCCAGCATCCCCCCCCGTGGCAGGCCGGACACCGGGGAGCTGTTTTTT.